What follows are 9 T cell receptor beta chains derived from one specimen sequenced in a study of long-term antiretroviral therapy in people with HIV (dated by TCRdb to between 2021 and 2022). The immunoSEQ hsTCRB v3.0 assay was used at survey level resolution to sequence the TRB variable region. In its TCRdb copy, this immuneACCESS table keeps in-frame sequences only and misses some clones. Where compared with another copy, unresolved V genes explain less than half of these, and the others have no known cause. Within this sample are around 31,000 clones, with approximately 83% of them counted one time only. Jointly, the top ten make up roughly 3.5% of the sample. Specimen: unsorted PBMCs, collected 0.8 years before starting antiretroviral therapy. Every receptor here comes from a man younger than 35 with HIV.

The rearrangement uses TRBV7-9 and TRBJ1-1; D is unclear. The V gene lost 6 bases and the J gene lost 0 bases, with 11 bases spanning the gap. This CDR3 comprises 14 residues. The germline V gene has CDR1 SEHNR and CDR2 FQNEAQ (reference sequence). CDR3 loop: CASSPDLVNTEAFF. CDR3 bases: TGTGCCAGCAGTCCCGACTTGGTGAACACTGAAGCTTTCTTT.

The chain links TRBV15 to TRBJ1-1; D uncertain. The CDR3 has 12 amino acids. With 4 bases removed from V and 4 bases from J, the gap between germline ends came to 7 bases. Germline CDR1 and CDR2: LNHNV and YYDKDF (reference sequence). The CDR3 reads CATSTGATEAFF. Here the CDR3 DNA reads TGTGCCACCAGCACGGGAGCCACTGAAGCTTTCTTT.

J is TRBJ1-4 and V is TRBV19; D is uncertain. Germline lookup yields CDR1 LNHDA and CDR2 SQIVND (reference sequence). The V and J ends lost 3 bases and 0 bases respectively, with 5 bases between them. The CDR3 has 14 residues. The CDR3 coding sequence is TGTGCCAGTAGTATGGAAGCAACTAATGAAAAACTGTTTTTT. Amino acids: CASSMEATNEKLFF.

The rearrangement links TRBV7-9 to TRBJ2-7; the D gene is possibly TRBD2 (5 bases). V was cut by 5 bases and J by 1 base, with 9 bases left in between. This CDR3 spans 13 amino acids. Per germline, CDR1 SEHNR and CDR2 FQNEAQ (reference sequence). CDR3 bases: TGTGCCAGCAGCCGCGAGGGTTCCTACGAGCAGTACTTC. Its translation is CASSREGSYEQYF.

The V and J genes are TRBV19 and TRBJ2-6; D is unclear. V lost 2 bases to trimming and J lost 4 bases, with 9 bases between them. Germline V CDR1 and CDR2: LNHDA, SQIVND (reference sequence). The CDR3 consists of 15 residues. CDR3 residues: CASSIPFSGANVLTF. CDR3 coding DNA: TGTGCCAGTAGTATACCCTTCTCAGGGGCCAACGTCCTGACTTTC.

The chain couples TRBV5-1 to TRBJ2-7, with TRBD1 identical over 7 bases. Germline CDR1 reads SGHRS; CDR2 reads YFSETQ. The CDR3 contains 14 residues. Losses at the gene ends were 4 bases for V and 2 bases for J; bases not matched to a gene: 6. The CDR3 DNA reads TGCGCCAGCAGCAGGACAGGAGGAGCCTACGAGCAGTACTTC. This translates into CASSRTGGAYEQYF.

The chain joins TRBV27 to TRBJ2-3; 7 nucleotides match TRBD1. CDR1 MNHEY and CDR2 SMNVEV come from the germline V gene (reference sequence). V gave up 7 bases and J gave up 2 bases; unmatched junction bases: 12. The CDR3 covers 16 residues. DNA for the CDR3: TGTGCCAGCACACCCGGGACAGACTTTTACACAGATACGCAGTATTTT. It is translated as CASTPGTDFYTDTQYF.

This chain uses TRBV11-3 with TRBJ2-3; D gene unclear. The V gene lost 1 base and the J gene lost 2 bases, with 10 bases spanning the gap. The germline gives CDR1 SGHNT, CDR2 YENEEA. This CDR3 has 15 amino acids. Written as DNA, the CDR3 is TGTGCCAGCAGCTTAGGAAGTCTACTCACAGATACGCAGTATTTT. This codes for CASSLGSLLTDTQYF.

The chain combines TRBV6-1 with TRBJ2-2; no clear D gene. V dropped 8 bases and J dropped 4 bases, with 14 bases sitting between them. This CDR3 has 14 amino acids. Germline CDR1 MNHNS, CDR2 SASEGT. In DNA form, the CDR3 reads TGTGCCAGCCAATTTTACTCCGTCACCGGGGAGCTGTTTTTT. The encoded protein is CASQFYSVTGELFF.